A single sample gave rise to the 3 T cell receptor beta chains below, sequenced in a study of T-cell reconstitution after alpha-beta-depleted transplantation in children (dated by TCRdb to 2016 to 2017). The sample's treatment or condition, from its label and the paper: allogeneic hematopoietic cell transplantation with graft depleted of TCRalphabeta T cells and CD19 B cells. The receptor library was made with PCR. The sequencer was an Illumina HiSeq 2500. TCR libraries were prepared with molecular barcoding, using unique molecular identifiers to normalize TCRbeta repertoire quantification. The public reads were quality trimmed at Q25 with fastp and then assembled into clones with MiXCR by TCRdb, keeping productive beta chains. For every CDR3 protein sequence, its rows merge into one entry that carries the most common genes and DNA. The sample table holds approximately 110,000 distinct CDR3 sequences, of which over 9% were seen once. The top ten constitute 30% to 35% of the sample.

The sequenced sample was PBMCs, obtained before TCRalphabeta/CD19-depleted stem cell transplant. The receptors derive from a boy younger than 10 with acute lymphoblastic leukemia, due to receive a stem cell transplant.

This chain uses TRBV5-1 with TRBJ2-2; TRBD2 agrees at 10 bases. The CDR3 has 15 residues. Germline CDR1 SGHRS, CDR2 YFSETQ. With 2 bases clipped from V and 6 bases from J, the junction kept 4 bases outside the gene matches. For the CDR3, the DNA is TGCGCCAGCAGCTTCAGCGGGAGGGAGGCCGGGGAGCTGTTTTTT. Translating gives CASSFSGREAGELFF.

V usage is TRBV6-1 and J usage is TRBJ2-5; D gene ambiguous. Per the germline V gene, CDR1 is MNHNS and CDR2 is SASEGT. The CDR3 is 14 residues long. The V end lost 1 base, the J end lost 3 bases, and 9 bases lay between the germline ends. CDR3 protein: CASSEGNTKETQYF. The CDR3 region has the DNA TGTGCCAGCAGTGAAGGAAACACAAAAGAGACCCAGTACTTC.

In its sample, this clonotype was seen many times. This chain uses TRBV2 with TRBJ2-3; 7 bases are shared with TRBD2. With V trimmed by 7 bases and J by 2 bases, 9 bases remained unmatched. Germline loops: CDR1 SNHLY, CDR2 FYNNEI. The CDR3 totals 15 residues. CDR3 in DNA: TGTGCCAGCAATCGGCTAGCGGAAAACACAGATACGCAGTATTTT. Encoded protein: CASNRLAENTDTQYF.